Shown below are 4 T cell receptor beta chains from a single sample sequenced in a study of blood T cell repertoires in COVID-19. Profiling relied on immunoSEQ multiplex PCR, and the TCRdb table lists in-frame clones only, not all of them. This sample carries approximately 300,000 clones, under 90% of them seen once, and the ten largest clones take about a tenth. Sequencing was done on a sample of PBMCs or T cells enriched from blood (not recorded which). The source of these receptors is a woman aged 25 to 39 who had recovered from COVID-19.

This clone was counted once. Other DNA sequences from this sample encode an identical CDR3 as well. CDR3 protein: CATSRDLGEETQYF. In DNA form, the CDR3 reads TGTGCCACCAGCAGAGATCTAGGGGAAGAGACCCAGTACTTC. The chain recombines TRBV15 with TRBJ2-5, with a possible D match to TRBD1 (5 bases). Trimming removed 0 bases from V and 3 bases from J, with 8 bases in between. The CDR3 consists of 14 residues. Germline values: CDR1 LNHNV, CDR2 YYDKDF (reference sequence).

The rearrangement links TRBV7-9 to TRBJ1-3; D is undetermined. Germline-derived CDR1 and CDR2 are SEHNR and FQNEAQ (reference sequence). V lost 5 bases and J lost 2, with 7 bases in between. The CDR3 spans 13 residues. CDR3 DNA: TGTGCCAGCAGCCCCGAGGCTGGAAACACCATATATTTT. Its protein product is CASSPEAGNTIYF.

This chain joins TRBV12-3 or TRBV12-4 and TRBJ1-2; D gene ambiguous. This CDR3 region has 12 residues. Trimming shortened V by 3 bases and J by 5 bases, and 7 bases separated the two germline ends. The CDR3 nucleotides are TGTGCCAGCAGTTTTGACGGGTATGGCTACACCTTC. As protein: CASSFDGYGYTF.

The chain joins TRBV7-9 to TRBJ1-1; tentatively, D is TRBD1 (5 bases). The CDR3 contains 13 residues. Germline lookup yields CDR1 SEHNR and CDR2 FQNEAQ (reference sequence). Trimming removed 0 bases from V and 3 bases from J, with 5 bases in between. CDR3 amino acids: CASSLATDTEAFF. CDR3 nucleotides: TGTGCCAGCAGCTTAGCGACAGACACTGAAGCTTTCTTT.